Listed below are T cell receptor beta chains from one sample, sequenced in a study of T cell responses to AZD1222 COVID-19 vaccine. Some clones are missing from TCRdb's copy, which holds only in-frame ones; the method was immunoSEQ multiplex PCR. The sample includes roughly 66,000 clones, around 84% of them seen just once. The specimen was peripheral blood, collected on day 0 of AZD1222 vaccination. The receptors derive from an adult in good health. Both conserved end residues are part of each CDR3. Fields, in order: clone size, J gene, D gene, V gene, CDR3 DNA, CDR3 protein. A D gene is named only where the DNA matches it firmly. Clone size is given for some rows only: seen once, a few or many times, or a class if the clone is expanded.

. TRBJ2-1 . TRBV5-1 TGCGCCAGCAGCTTGGTCAGTTACAATGAGCAGTTCTTC CASSLVSYNEQFF
. TRBJ1-6 . TRBV18 TGTGCCAGCTCACCATACGCTTTTAATTCACCCCTCCACTTT CASSPYAFNSPLHF
. TRBJ2-1 . TRBV6-2/TRBV6-3 TGTGCCAGCAGTAGGGGGGGGGCCTACAATGAGCAGTTCTTC CASSRGGAYNEQFF
. TRBJ2-7 . TRBV6-1 TGTGCCAGCAGTGAATGGGTATTCGGGGCTGAGCAGTACTTC CASSEWVFGAEQYF
. TRBJ2-1 . TRBV4-3 TGCGCCAGCAGCCAAGATGCCACCACACCAGGGTACTCCTACAATGAGCAGTTCTTC CASSQDATTPGYSYNEQFF
. TRBJ2-4 . TRBV27 TGTGCCAGCAGTTTATCGGGTGGCATTCAGTACTTC CASSLSGGIQYF
. TRBJ1-5 TRBD1 TRBV29-1 TGCAGCGCCCGGACAGGCCTCAATCAGCCCCAGCATTTT CSARTGLNQPQHF
. TRBJ2-4 . TRBV6-5 TGTGCCAGCAGTTACAGTGCGGAAGCCAAAAACATTCAGTACTTC CASSYSAEAKNIQYF
. TRBJ2-4 TRBD2 TRBV9 TGTGCCAGCAGCGTAGCTTGGACTAGCGGGACCTTGGTACCCAAAAACATTCAGTACTTC CASSVAWTSGTLVPKNIQYF
. TRBJ1-4 . TRBV11-3 TGTGCCAGCAGCTCGAATGCTAATGAAAAACTGTTTTTT CASSSNANEKLFF
few TRBJ1-6 . TRBV3-1/TRBV3-2 TGTGCCAGCAGCCAAGCGTTTTCGTATTCACCCCTCCACTTT CASSQAFSYSPLHF
. TRBJ2-7 . TRBV7-8 TGTGCCAGCAGCTTAGGATCCTCCTCGGGACCCGAGGACTTC CASSLGSSSGPEDF
. TRBJ1-5 . TRBV2 TGTGCCAGCAGTGAAACAGGGTTCTTTCAGCCCCAGCATTTT CASSETGFFQPQHF
. TRBJ2-2 TRBD1 TRBV4-2 TGTGCCAGCAGCCAACCCTTCGGGACAGGGGTTTCGAACACCGGGGAGCTGTTTTTT CASSQPFGTGVSNTGELFF
. TRBJ1-5 . TRBV24-1 TGTGCCACCAGTGATTGGGGGGGGCCGAATCAGCCCCAGCATTTT CATSDWGGPNQPQHF
. TRBJ1-1 . TRBV6-5 TGTGCCAGCAGCCACCGGATTGAGGGTGAAGCTTTCTTT CASSHRIEGEAFF